Following are 27 T cell receptor beta chains from one sample sequenced in a study of beta chain features in type 1 diabetes. Every isolated RNA sample was fully reverse transcribed, so sequencing captured expressed TCRB transcripts. Assay: immunoSEQ multiplex PCR; the TCRdb copy retains only in-frame clones and omits some. The repertoire consists of about 230,000 clones, with 7.5% to 10% occurring once and the leading ten covering under 0.045%. The sample was naive CD4+ T cells from blood. The receptors derive from a woman aged 18-29 years in good health.

This clone was observed a few times. The rearrangement uses TRBV30 and TRBJ2-7; tentative D call: TRBD1 (6 bases). Germline CDR1 is GTSNPN and CDR2 is SVGIG (reference sequence). With 4 bases removed from V and 7 bases from J, the gap between germline ends came to 14 bases. CDR3 size: 12 residues. The CDR3: CAWTGDPLEQYF. The CDR3 DNA reads as TGTGCCTGGACAGGGGACCCCCTGGAGCAGTACTTC.

This clone was detected only a few times. This chain links TRBV7-6 with TRBJ2-2; D perhaps matches TRBD1 (5 bases). Germline V CDR1 and CDR2: SGHVS, FNYEAQ. This CDR3 is built from 14 residues. Between the trimmed V and J ends, which lost 5 bases and 5 bases, there was a span of 12 bases. CDR3: CASSQSRVTGELFF. CDR3 DNA sequence: TGTGCCAGCAGCCAAAGCAGGGTTACCGGGGAGCTGTTTTTT.

The J gene is TRBJ2-4, the V gene TRBV12-2; the table's D call, TRBD2, has no DNA check behind it. TRBV12-2 is shown as a pseudogene. This CDR3 has 21 amino acids. As DNA, the CDR3 is TGTGCAAGTCGCGTAGCCGGGACTAGCGGGAAAACATCGCTAGCCAAAAACATTCAGTACTTC. The encoded protein is CASRVAGTSGKTSLAKNIQYF.

This clone occurred a few times. V usage is TRBV18 and J usage is TRBJ2-1, with D possibly TRBD1 on 6 matching bases. This CDR3 is built from 17 residues. Deletions cut 3 bases from V and 6 bases from J, with 21 bases between. Germline V gene lookup returns CDR1 KGHSH and CDR2 LQKENI. The CDR3 nucleotides read TGTGCCAGCTCACCCTCCCGGGGATTTGGACAGTTCAATGAGCAGTTCTTC. This sequence encodes CASSPSRGFGQFNEQFF.

The V gene is TRBV19, the J gene TRBJ2-1; 11 nucleotides match TRBD2. J was trimmed by 1 base and V by 10 bases; bases with no gene match: 9. This CDR3 has 16 amino acids. CDR1 is LNHDA, CDR2 SQIVND, per germline (reference sequence). In DNA form, the CDR3 reads TGTGCCACCCGTACTAGCGGGAGTTTATCCTACAATGAGCAGTTCTTC. Its protein is CATRTSGSLSYNEQFF. Variable domain in full (rest from reference TRBV19 and TRBJ2-1): DGGITQSPKYLFRKEGQNVTLSCEQNLNHDAMYWYRQDPGQGLRLIYYSQIVNDFQKGDIAEGYSVSREKKESFPLTVTSAQKNPTAFYLCATRTSGSLSYNEQFFGPGTRLTVL.

This clone has at least ten counts. The V and J genes are TRBV7-3 and TRBJ2-7; TRBD1 aligns across 7 bases. The CDR3 covers 13 residues. The germline V gene has CDR1 SGHTA and CDR2 FQGTGA. Trimming took 8 bases from V and 10 from J; bases not matched to a gene: 14. The CDR3 spells CASGPNRDSLQYF. The DNA for the CDR3 is TGTGCCAGCGGCCCCAACCGGGACAGCCTTCAGTACTTC.

A few counts support this clone. The chain has TRBV29-1 and TRBJ2-3, with D maybe TRBD2 (6 bases). The CDR3 covers 11 residues. Germline values: CDR1 SQVTM, CDR2 ANQGSEA. With 8 bases removed from V and 5 bases from J, the gap between germline ends came to 11 bases. The CDR3 coding sequence is TGCAGCCGGGTGGGGGGAGATACGCAGTATTTT. It specifies CSRVGGDTQYF.

The sample holds a few counts of this clone. The CDR3 sequence is CASSEKAGGSGAFF. The CDR3 DNA reads as TGTGCCAGCAGTGAAAAGGCAGGGGGGTCGGGAGCTTTCTTT. This chain connects TRBV2 to TRBJ1-1, with 7 bases lining up with TRBD1. The CDR3 is 14 amino acids. The V segment lost 2 bases and the J segment 10 bases; nucleotides outside the gene matches: 10. CDR1 and CDR2 from the germline V gene are SNHLY and FYNNEI.

This clone came up a few times. This chain uses TRBV30 with TRBJ2-5; 13 bases line up with TRBD2. The V gene's germline CDR1 is GTSNPN and CDR2 SVGIG (reference sequence). The ends lost 2 bases at V and 5 bases at J; junction bases unmatched: 11. This CDR3 contains 17 residues. The CDR3 DNA reads as TGTGCCTGGAGTAAAGAACTAGCGGGAGGGCCGGGGGAGACCCAGTACTTC. Translation: CAWSKELAGGPGETQYF.

This chain uses TRBV19 with TRBJ2-1; 12 bases agree with TRBD2. Germline CDR1 reads LNHDA; CDR2 reads SQIVND (reference sequence). V dropped 7 bases and J dropped 0; count of bases not matched to a gene: 10. This CDR3 region has 18 residues. CDR3 protein: CASKGRLAGEFSYNEQFF. For the CDR3, the DNA is TGTGCCAGTAAGGGACGACTAGCGGGGGAATTCTCCTACAATGAGCAGTTCTTC. The full variable domain, its missing parts supplied by reference TRBV19 and TRBJ2-1, is DGGITQSPKYLFRKEGQNVTLSCEQNLNHDAMYWYRQDPGQGLRLIYYSQIVNDFQKGDIAEGYSVSREKKESFPLTVTSAQKNPTAFYLCASKGRLAGEFSYNEQFFGPGTRLTVL.

The V gene is TRBV18, the J gene TRBJ1-1, with a weak D call TRBD1 (5 bases). Germline-derived CDR1 and CDR2 are KGHSH and LQKENI. V was cut by 4 bases and J by 4 bases, with 16 bases left in between. The CDR3 runs to 15 residues. CDR3 coding DNA: TGTGCCAGCTCACAAAAAGGAGGGGCGACCACTGAAGCTTTCTTT. Its translation is CASSQKGGATTEAFF.

The chain is built from TRBV19 and TRBJ1-5, with TRBD1 identical over 7 bases. The ends lost 9 bases at V and 11 bases at J; junction bases unmatched: 16. The CDR3 extends over 14 amino acids. The V gene's germline CDR1 is LNHDA and CDR2 SQIVND (reference sequence). CDR3 in amino acids: CASREQGKTSAQHF. The CDR3 coding sequence is TGTGCCAGCAGGGAACAGGGGAAAACTTCCGCCCAGCATTTT. The entire variable domain, with the rest obtained from reference TRBV19 and TRBJ1-5, is as follows: DGGITQSPKYLFRKEGQNVTLSCEQNLNHDAMYWYRQDPGQGLRLIYYSQIVNDFQKGDIAEGYSVSREKKESFPLTVTSAQKNPTAFYLCASREQGKTSAQHFGDGTRLSIL.

This sequence joins TRBV12-1 and TRBJ1-2; the table's TRBD1 call for D was not verified on the DNA. TRBV12-1 is tagged as a pseudogene. The CDR3 has 11 residues. The CDR3 reads CASSFPGSYTF. In nucleotides, the CDR3 is TGTGCCAGCAGCTTTCCAGGAAGCTACACCTTC.

This clone was seen a handful of times. The chain recombines TRBV5-1 with TRBJ2-7, with 7 bases that match TRBD1. The V segment lost 2 bases and the J segment 5 bases; nucleotides outside the gene matches: 4. Germline V gene data show CDR1 as SGHRS and CDR2 as YFSETQ. This CDR3 comprises 13 residues. The CDR3 nucleotides are TGCGCCAGCAGCTTACAGGGGTCGGACGAGCAGTACTTC. Translated, it gives CASSLQGSDEQYF.

A few counts support this clone. This chain links TRBV6-5 with TRBJ2-1; TRBD1 might be the D (5 bases). V was trimmed by 5 bases and J by 14 bases, leaving 16 bases between them. CDR1 MNHEY and CDR2 SVGAGI come from the germline V gene. This CDR3 is built from 12 residues. The CDR3 sequence: CASSGRGADKFF. CDR3 DNA sequence: TGTGCCAGCAGTGGAAGGGGCGCGGATAAGTTCTTC.

The CDR3 DNA is TGTGCCAGCAGCCCCAGGGGGCGATACGAGCAGTACTTC. The encoded protein is CASSPRGRYEQYF. The V gene is TRBV7-6, the J gene TRBJ2-7, with TRBD1 identical over 8 bases. The CDR3 runs 13 residues. Germline values: CDR1 SGHVS, CDR2 FNYEAQ. The trim removed 5 bases at V and 4 bases at J, leaving 4 bases unmatched.

The chain joins TRBV7-8 to TRBJ1-4, with D tentatively TRBD1 (6 bases). Germline CDR1 is SGHVS and CDR2 is FQNEAQ. The ends were cut back, 5 bases at V and 5 bases at J, with 15 bases in the middle. The CDR3 loop spans 15 amino acids. CDR3 sequence reads: CASSITRGNNEKLFF. In DNA form, the CDR3 reads TGTGCCAGCAGCATCACCAGGGGTAACAATGAAAAACTGTTTTTT. Full variable domain (outside the CDR3, taken from reference TRBV7-8 and TRBJ1-4): GAGVSQSPRYKVAKRGQDVALRCDPISGHVSLFWYQQALGQGPEFLTYFQNEAQLDKSGLPSDRFFAERPEGSVSTLKIQRTQQEDSAVYLCASSITRGNNEKLFFGSGTQLSVL.

The chain recombines TRBV5-1 with TRBJ2-1; 13 bases are a match to TRBD2. CDR3 size: 16 residues. V was clipped by 0 bases and J by 3 bases; unmatched bases: 0. CDR1 SGHRS and CDR2 YFSETQ come from the germline V gene. The CDR3 region is CASSLGTSGSYNEQFF. CDR3 nucleotides: TGCGCCAGCAGCTTGGGGACTAGCGGGAGCTACAATGAGCAGTTCTTC.

A few counts support this clone. CDR3 coding DNA: TGTGCCAGCAGCCCTAGTGGCAGGGAGGGAGGTCAGCCCCAGCATTTT. Its protein is CASSPSGREGGQPQHF. The V call is TRBV7-2, the J call TRBJ1-5, with a possible D match to TRBD1 (5 bases). The CDR3 totals 16 residues. The V end was cut by 5 bases, the J end by 6 bases, with 20 bases between. Per the germline V gene, CDR1 is SGHTA and CDR2 is FQGNSA.

The sample holds a few counts of this clone. V is TRBV9 and J is TRBJ2-3; 13 bases align to TRBD2. The length of the CDR3 is 18 residues. After removal of 4 bases from V and 0 bases from J, the junction contained 8 bases not matched to a gene. Germline V CDR1 and CDR2: SGDLS, YYNGEE. This CDR3 is CASSSGTSGTFSTDTQYF. The DNA of the CDR3 is TGTGCCAGCAGCTCCGGGACTAGCGGGACGTTTAGCACAGATACGCAGTATTTT.

The gene calls are TRBV27 and TRBJ1-6; TRBD1 agrees at 9 bases. The CDR3 runs to 16 residues. The V gene's germline CDR1 is MNHEY and CDR2 SMNVEV (reference sequence). V lost 1 base and J lost 10; bases outside the gene matches: 8. This CDR3 reads CASSLYGQGISSPLHF. The CDR3, as DNA: TGTGCCAGCAGTTTATACGGACAGGGGATTAGCTCACCCCTCCACTTT.

This chain connects TRBV6-5 to TRBJ2-7; perhaps TRBD1 as D (5 bases). V gave up 2 bases and J gave up 2 bases, with 10 bases separating them. Germline CDR1 reads MNHEY; CDR2 reads SVGAGI. The CDR3 contains 14 residues. For the CDR3, the DNA is TGTGCCAGCAGTTACCAGGGCAAGACCTACGAGCAGTACTTC. Translating gives CASSYQGKTYEQYF.

The V call is TRBV30, the J call TRBJ1-5, with 7 nucleotides matching TRBD1. There are 14 residues in the CDR3. Unmatched junction bases numbered 10, after V lost 2 bases and J lost 9 bases. The germline V gene has CDR1 GTSNPN and CDR2 SVGIG (reference sequence). The CDR3 protein is CAWSIGSPGGPQHF. The CDR3 DNA follows: TGTGCCTGGAGTATTGGATCCCCAGGGGGGCCCCAGCATTTT.

This chain uses TRBV6-1 with TRBJ1-2, with D hard to call. V was shortened by 0 bases and J by 7 bases, with 15 bases between the two germline ends. The CDR3 covers 15 residues. The germline CDR1 and CDR2 sequences are MNHNS and SASEGT. CDR3 nucleotide sequence: TGTGCCAGCAGTGAAGCGCGGGCAGTTGATAGTGGCTACACCTTC. Amino acids: CASSEARAVDSGYTF.

This chain uses TRBV19 with TRBJ1-2, with D possibly matching TRBD1 (6 bases). Germline loops: CDR1 LNHDA, CDR2 SQIVND (reference sequence). This CDR3 has 15 amino acids. Trimming removed 4 bases at V and 0 bases at J, with 12 bases between. CDR3 sequence reads: CASSNVGQTNYGYTF. CDR3 bases: TGTGCCAGTAGTAATGTAGGACAGACTAACTATGGCTACACCTTC.

This rearrangement joins TRBV4-1 to TRBJ2-2; possibly TRBD1 for D (6 bases). This CDR3 is built from 16 residues. The V end was cut by 0 bases, the J end by 0 bases, with 8 bases between. The germline V gene has CDR1 MGHRA and CDR2 YSYEKL. The CDR3 DNA is TGCGCCAGCAGCCAAGACGACAGGCCGAACACCGGGGAGCTGTTTTTT. Its protein product is CASSQDDRPNTGELFF.

V and J are TRBV6-1 and TRBJ2-1; D may be TRBD2 (6 bases). Trimming took 8 bases from V and 7 from J, leaving 18 bases between them. CDR1 and CDR2 from the germline V gene are MNHNS and SASEGT. The CDR3 covers 14 residues. The CDR3 DNA reads TGTGCCAGCTGTTTAGCGGAAGGTTGGAATGAGCAGTTCTTC. Its translation: CASCLAEGWNEQFF.